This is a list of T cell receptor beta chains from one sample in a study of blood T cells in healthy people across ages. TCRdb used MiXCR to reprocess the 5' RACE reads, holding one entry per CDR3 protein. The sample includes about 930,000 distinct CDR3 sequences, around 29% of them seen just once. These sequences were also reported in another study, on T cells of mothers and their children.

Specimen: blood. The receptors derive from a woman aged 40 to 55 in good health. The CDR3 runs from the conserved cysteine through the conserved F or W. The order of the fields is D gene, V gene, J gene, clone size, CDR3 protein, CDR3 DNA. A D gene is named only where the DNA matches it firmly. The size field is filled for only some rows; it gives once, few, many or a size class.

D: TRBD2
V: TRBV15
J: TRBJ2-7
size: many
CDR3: CATSRVALGLAYEQYF
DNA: TGTGCCACCAGCAGAGTTGCATTGGGACTAGCCTACGAGCAGTACTTC

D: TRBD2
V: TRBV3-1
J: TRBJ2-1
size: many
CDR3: CASSQGLAGGSNEQFF
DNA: TGTGCCAGCAGCCAGGGACTAGCGGGGGGGAGCAATGAGCAGTTCTTC

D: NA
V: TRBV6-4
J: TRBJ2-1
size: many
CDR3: CASSDGGSSYNEQFF
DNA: TGTGCCAGCAGTGACGGGGGAAGCTCCTACAATGAGCAGTTCTTC

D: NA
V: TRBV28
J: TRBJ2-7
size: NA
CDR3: CASSWDLPSYNEQYF
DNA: TGTGCCAGCAGTTGGGACTTACCCTCCTACAATGAGCAGTACTTC

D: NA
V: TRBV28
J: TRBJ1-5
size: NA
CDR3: CASSLGHRVYQPQHF
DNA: TGTGCCAGCAGTTTGGGCCACAGGGTTTATCAGCCCCAGCATTTT

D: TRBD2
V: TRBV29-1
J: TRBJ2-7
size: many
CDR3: CSVGLAGPYEQYF
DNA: TGCAGCGTTGGACTAGCGGGGCCCTACGAGCAGTACTTC

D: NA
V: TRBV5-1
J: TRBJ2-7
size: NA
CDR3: CASTFPGSEQYF
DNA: TGCGCCAGCACCTTTCCGGGGTCCGAGCAGTACTTC

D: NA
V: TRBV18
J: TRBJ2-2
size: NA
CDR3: CASSPDSRSPTGELFF
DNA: TGTGCCAGCTCACCAGATTCCAGGAGCCCCACCGGGGAGCTGTTTTTT

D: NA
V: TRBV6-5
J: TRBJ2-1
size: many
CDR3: CASSLDRYNEQFF
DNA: TGTGCCAGCAGCTTGGATCGCTACAATGAGCAGTTCTTC

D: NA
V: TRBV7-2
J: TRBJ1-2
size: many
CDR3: CASSLERTAGYTF
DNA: TGTGCCAGCAGCTTAGAAAGGACAGCTGGCTACACCTTC

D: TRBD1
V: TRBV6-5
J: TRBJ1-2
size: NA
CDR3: CASSYSMIGTGGLSGYTF
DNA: TGTGCCAGCAGTTACTCGATGATAGGGACAGGGGGCCTTTCAGGCTACACCTTC

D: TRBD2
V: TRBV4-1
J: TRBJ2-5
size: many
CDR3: CASSLAGVIETQYF
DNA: TGCGCCAGCAGCCTAGCGGGGGTGATAGAGACCCAGTACTTC

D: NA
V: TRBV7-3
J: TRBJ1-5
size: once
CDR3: CASSLFSPGTYVSTDQPQHF
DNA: TGTGCCAGCAGCTTATTTTCCCCCGGGACATACGTTAGCACGGATCAGCCCCAGCATTTT

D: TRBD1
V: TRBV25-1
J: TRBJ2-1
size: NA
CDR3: CASTSGQGGYNEQFF
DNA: TGTGCCAGCACCTCGGGACAGGGGGGATACAATGAGCAGTTCTTC

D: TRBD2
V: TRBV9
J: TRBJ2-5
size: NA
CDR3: CASSVGQLAGGNQETQYF
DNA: TGTGCCAGCAGCGTAGGTCAACTAGCGGGGGGCAATCAAGAGACCCAGTACTTC

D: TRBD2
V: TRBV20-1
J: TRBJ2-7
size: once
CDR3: CSARDPMGTTRVGTEQYF
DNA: TGCAGTGCTAGAGACCCTATGGGGACTACACGCGTCGGTACAGAGCAGTACTTC

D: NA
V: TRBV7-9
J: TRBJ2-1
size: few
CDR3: CASSSTTSTSYNEQFF
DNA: TGTGCCAGCAGCTCCACTACTAGCACCTCCTACAATGAGCAGTTCTTC

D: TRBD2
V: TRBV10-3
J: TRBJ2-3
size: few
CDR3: CAIRLSRGARTDTQYF
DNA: TGTGCCATCAGGCTCTCGCGGGGGGCGAGAACAGATACGCAGTATTTT

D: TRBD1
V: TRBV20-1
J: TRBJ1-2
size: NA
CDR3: CSADRDGYTF
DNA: TGCAGTGCTGACAGGGATGGCTACACCTTC

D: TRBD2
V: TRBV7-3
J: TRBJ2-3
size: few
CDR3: CASSLTPKAGGRDTQYF
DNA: TGCGCCAGCAGCTTAACCCCTAAAGCGGGGGGGAGGGATACGCAGTATTTT

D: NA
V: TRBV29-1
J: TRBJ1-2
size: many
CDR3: CSVHLVGTRNYGYTF
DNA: TGCAGCGTTCATTTAGTTGGAACGAGAAACTATGGCTACACCTTC

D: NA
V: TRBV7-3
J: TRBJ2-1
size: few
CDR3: CASSLFSGPSYNEQFF
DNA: TGTGCCAGCAGTTTATTTTCGGGACCGAGCTACAATGAGCAGTTCTTC

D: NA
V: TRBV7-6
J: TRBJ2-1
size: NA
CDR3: CASSRGGQRNEQFF
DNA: TGTGCCAGCAGCCGGGGGGGACAGCGGAATGAGCAGTTCTTC

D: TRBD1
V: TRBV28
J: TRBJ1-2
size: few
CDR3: CASSRTGTLYGYTF
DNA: TGTGCCAGCAGCCGGACAGGGACCTTATATGGCTACACCTTC

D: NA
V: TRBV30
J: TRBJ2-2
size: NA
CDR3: CAWRTGTLNTGELFF
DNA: TGTGCCTGGAGGACCGGGACACTGAACACCGGGGAGCTGTTTTTT

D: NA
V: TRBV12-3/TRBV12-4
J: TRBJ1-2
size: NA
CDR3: CASSFGADYGYTF
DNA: TGTGCCAGCAGTTTCGGGGCAGACTATGGCTACACCTTC

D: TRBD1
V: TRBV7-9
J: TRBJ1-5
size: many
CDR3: CASSPQGAGQPQHF
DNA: TGCGCCAGCAGCCCGCAGGGGGCGGGTCAGCCCCAGCATTTT

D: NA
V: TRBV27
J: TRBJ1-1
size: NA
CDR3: CASSDRLVAMNTEAFF
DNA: TGTGCCAGCAGTGACAGGTTAGTGGCCATGAACACTGAAGCTTTCTTT

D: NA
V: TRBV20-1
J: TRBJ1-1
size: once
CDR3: CSARALGCTEAFF
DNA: TGCAGTGCTAGAGCTTTGGGATGCACTGAAGCTTTCTTT

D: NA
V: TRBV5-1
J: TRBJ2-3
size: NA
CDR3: CASSLEASEVTDTQYF
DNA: TGCGCCAGCAGCTTGGAGGCTAGCGAGGTAACAGATACGCAGTATTTT

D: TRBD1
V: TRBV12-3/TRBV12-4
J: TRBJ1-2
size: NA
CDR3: CASSFLGQGVGGYTF
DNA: TGTGCCAGCAGTTTTTTGGGACAGGGGGTAGGTGGCTACACCTTC

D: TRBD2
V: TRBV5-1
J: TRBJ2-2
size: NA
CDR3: CASSSRLAGASTNTGELFF
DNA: TGCGCCAGCAGCTCTCGACTAGCGGGGGCCTCGACGAACACCGGGGAGCTGTTTTTT

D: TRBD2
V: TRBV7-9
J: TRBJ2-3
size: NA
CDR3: CASELAGFLNTQYF
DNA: TGTGCCAGCGAGCTAGCGGGATTCTTGAATACGCAGTATTTT

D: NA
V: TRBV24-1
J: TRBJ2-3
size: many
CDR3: CATSDPSGYTDTQYF
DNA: TGTGCCACCAGTGATCCGAGCGGTTACACAGATACGCAGTATTTT

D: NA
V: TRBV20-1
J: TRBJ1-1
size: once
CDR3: CSARSQANTEAFF
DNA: TGCAGTGCTAGAAGCCAGGCGAACACTGAAGCTTTCTTT

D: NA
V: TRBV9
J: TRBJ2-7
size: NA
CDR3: CASGVFESEQYF
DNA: TGTGCCAGCGGCGTCTTTGAAAGCGAGCAGTACTTC